This is a list of T cell receptor beta chains from one sample in a study of blood T cell repertoires in COVID-19. Sequencing was performed with immunoSEQ multiplex PCR; in TCRdb, only in-frame clones are kept and a portion is missing. The sample gives 360,000 or so clones, around 83% of which show up once; over 4.5% is in the top ten. Specimen: PBMCs or T cells enriched from blood (not recorded which). These receptor sequences come from a woman between 45 and 60 years old who had recovered from COVID-19. Each CDR3 is given with its conserved first and last residue. The D gene is left open where the match is weak. The size entry is marked missing in some rows and otherwise reads once, few, many or a size class.

>.|TRBJ1-1|.|TRBV9
CASSPNLRAEAFF
>TRBD1|TRBJ2-7|.|TRBV9
CASSVDAWDRVAEQYF
>TRBD2|TRBJ2-1|.|TRBV7-2
CASSLGRLSYNEQFF
>TRBD2|TRBJ2-1|.|TRBV6-1
CASSDRGLAGGEQFF
>.|TRBJ1-2|.|TRBV4-1
CASSQGAFPNRANYGYTF
>.|TRBJ2-3|.|TRBV25-1
CASSEGRGLTDTQYF
>.|TRBJ2-3|.|TRBV27
CASSPDQAGRQYF
>.|TRBJ2-1|.|TRBV29-1
CSVDRRGTYNEQFF
>TRBD1|TRBJ1-3|.|TRBV7-6
CASTNSGGSGNTIYF
>.|TRBJ1-6|few|TRBV6-5
CASTTGNSPLHF
>.|TRBJ2-7|.|TRBV6-1
CASSEVVTGATYEQYF
>.|TRBJ1-5|.|TRBV20-1
CSASQGANQPQHF
>TRBD1|TRBJ1-6|.|TRBV19
CASSNNRGNSPLHF
>TRBD2|TRBJ2-7|.|TRBV9
CASSVGGTAYEQYF
>TRBD1|TRBJ2-1|.|TRBV6-6
CASGRSGGFYNEQFF
>.|TRBJ1-5|.|TRBV21-1
CASSSSFDRDNQPQHF
>TRBD1|TRBJ1-6|few|TRBV6-1
CASSEVEGANSPLHF
>.|TRBJ2-5|.|TRBV7-8
CASTPYQETQYF
>.|TRBJ1-6|.|TRBV28
CASSLGDWGSYNSPLHF
>.|TRBJ2-7|.|TRBV27
CASSMGGGYEQYF
>.|TRBJ1-2|.|TRBV5-1
CASSLGLGENYYGYTF
>.|TRBJ1-3|once|TRBV7-8
CASSGGFGGNTIYF
>.|TRBJ2-6|.|TRBV4-2
CASSPPIVAGANVLTF
>.|TRBJ2-3|.|TRBV9
CASSVTGLNTDTQYF
>.|TRBJ2-2|.|TRBV12-2
CASRLAYRGSRNTGELFF
>.|TRBJ1-1|.|TRBV12-3/TRBV12-4
CASGGGYTEAFF
>.|TRBJ1-4|.|TRBV10-3
CAISADSSTNEKLFF
>.|TRBJ2-3|.|TRBV5-1
CASSLQDGGADTQYF
>TRBD2|TRBJ2-1|.|TRBV11-2
CASSPWTSGGYFEQFF
>.|TRBJ2-1|.|TRBV19
CASSTSSGTGTNEQFF
>TRBD1|TRBJ1-1|.|TRBV5-8
CASSLGTVTHTEAFF
>TRBD1|TRBJ1-1|.|TRBV7-3
CASNRPRGANTEAFF
>.|TRBJ1-4|.|TRBV5-8
CASSLDRWNEKLFF
>.|TRBJ2-7|.|TRBV7-8
CASSLGGAQSEQYF
>.|TRBJ1-4|.|TRBV2
CASSSGLGNEKLFF
>.|TRBJ1-4|.|TRBV4-2
CASSNRDLNEKLFF
>.|TRBJ2-2|.|TRBV15
CATSRDWGIGTQTGELFF
>TRBD1|TRBJ2-3|.|TRBV7-9
CASSILSGTGVPDTQYF
>TRBD2|TRBJ2-3|.|TRBV18
CASSPIIAGGGTDTQYF
>.|TRBJ1-2|once|TRBV7-9
CASSRSDRNYGYTF
>.|TRBJ2-5|.|TRBV4-1
CASSQALPQETQYF
>.|TRBJ1-6|once|TRBV6-5
CASRADSVDNSPLHF
>.|TRBJ1-1|.|TRBV10-3
CATEQGTEAFF
>.|TRBJ1-1|.|TRBV4-1
CASSQGLLNTEAFF
>TRBD2|TRBJ2-7|.|TRBV12-3/TRBV12-4
CASSSGLQREQYF
>.|TRBJ1-1|.|TRBV3-1/TRBV3-2
CASSQEVEGGVLNTEAFF
>.|TRBJ2-2|once|TRBV11-2
CASSLRPLAGELFF
>TRBD2|TRBJ2-7|many|TRBV25-1
CASRERGEQYF
>TRBD2|TRBJ2-5|once|TRBV4-2
CASSPREGGGETQYF
>TRBD2|TRBJ2-1|.|TRBV7-2
CASSWTSGRSSYNEQFF
>TRBD1|TRBJ2-3|.|TRBV5-4
CASSNGQGITDTQYF